The present T cell receptor (beta chain) was sequenced within a study of blood T cell repertoires in COVID-19. Study background: Acute and convalescent COVID-19 specimens originated in the United States, Italy and Spain. From T cells, B-cell-depleted T cells, or PBMCs came the material, which was cDNA or gDNA.

Note on this clone: Its ends do not fully match the called genes, so a read error is possible.

Per the original methods: Estimation of nucleated cell counts was performed using reference gene primer amplification. Sequenced by immunoSEQ multiplex PCR; TCRdb stores in-frame clones only, minus some. Clone size and the V and J calls come from that table; the DNA yielded D and trimming. The data contain roughly 66,000 clones, approximately 79% of them singletons. This CDR3 region has 13 residues. Per the germline V gene, CDR1 is MNHEY and CDR2 is SVGEGT. Sequencing used peripheral blood. The rearrangement links TRBV6-2 or TRBV6-3 to TRBJ1-2; perhaps TRBD1 as D (6 bases). The clonotype comes from a man in his sixties with acute or convalescent COVID-19. CDR3 sequence: CASSNSGTHGYTF. CDR3 sequence (DNA): TGTGCCAGCAGTAACTCCGGGACACATGGCTACACCTTC.